Listed here are 5 T cell receptor beta chains from one sample, sequenced in a study of CD8 T cells in Susac syndrome. With random hexamers, roughly 0.5 to 1 ug RNA was reverse transcribed. MiXCR, run by TCRdb on the immunoSEQ multiplex PCR reads, gives a single entry per CDR3 protein. The table lists roughly 200,000 distinct CDR3 sequences, 95% of them singletons. Sequences were obtained from CD4+ T cells from PBMCs. The receptors shown here come from a human donor in good health.

The chain carries TRBV12-3 or TRBV12-4 and TRBJ1-5; no definite D call. The V end was cut by 8 bases, the J end by 0 bases, with 8 bases between. The CDR3 consists of 13 residues. CDR3 DNA sequence: TGTGCCAGCCTCAGACCTAGCAATCAGCCCCAGCATTTT. Encoded protein: CASLRPSNQPQHF.

Only a few counts were recorded for this clonotype. The chain links TRBV29-1 to TRBJ1-5, with D possibly being TRBD1 (5 bases). Germline CDR1 and CDR2: SQVTM and ANQGSEA. The CDR3 runs to 13 residues. Trimming pared 4 bases from V and 4 bases from J, leaving 11 bases between. This chain's CDR3 is CSVVLGGNQPQHF. The CDR3 DNA sequence: TGCAGCGTTGTGCTTGGGGGGAATCAGCCCCAGCATTTT.

The chain couples TRBV5-4 to TRBJ2-7, with 11 bases matching TRBD1. The V gene end was trimmed by 4 bases and the J gene end by 4 bases; junction bases not matched to a gene: 7. Germline V CDR1 and CDR2: SGHNT, YYREEE (reference sequence). The length of the CDR3 is 15 residues. The CDR3 loop reads CASSREGQGAYEQYF. As DNA, the CDR3 is TGTGCCAGCAGCAGAGAAGGACAGGGGGCTTACGAGCAGTACTTC.

The V gene is TRBV20-1, the J gene TRBJ2-3, with 12 bases identical to TRBD2. The CDR3 consists of 18 residues. Trimming cost V 6 bases and J 2 bases; bases outside gene matches: 15. Per germline, CDR1 DFQATT and CDR2 SNEGSKA (reference sequence). CDR3 sequence: CSAPGLAGTIAPTDTQYF. The CDR3 DNA reads as TGCAGTGCCCCCGGACTAGCGGGAACGATAGCCCCCACAGATACGCAGTATTTT.

The V call is TRBV24-1, the J call TRBJ1-5; weak D call: TRBD1 (6 bases). CDR1 KGHDR and CDR2 SFDVKD come from the germline V gene. The CDR3 has 12 amino acids. The V and J ends lost 12 bases and 1 base respectively, with 9 bases between them. The CDR3 spells CALQGSNQPQHF. The CDR3 nucleotides read TGTGCCCTCCAGGGGAGCAATCAGCCCCAGCATTTT.